The clone carrying this T cell receptor beta chain has ten or more counts. Its target is not known. Uncontrolled infection, other autoimmune disease, pregnancy or lactation led to exclusion. This specimen comes from a study of T cells in Graves' hyperthyroidism and ophthalmopathy. Study information: At the time of initial diagnosis and before any treatment, peripheral blood was collected.

Amplified regions were TCR beta CDR3 sequences from RNA transcripts. The HTBI primer set served for first-round RT-PCR of the TCR CDR3. MiXCR was run by TCRdb on the multiplex PCR reads, yielding one entry per CDR3 protein. The data contain 500,000 or so distinct CDR3 sequences, 17% of them seen just once; the ten biggest clones take up 17%. V was shortened by 9 bases and J by 8 bases, with 17 bases between the two germline ends. CDR1 is SGHAT and CDR2 is FQDESV in the germline V gene (reference sequence). The length of the CDR3 is 13 residues. Study outcomes and limitations: Ophthalmopathy was identified by the model a median approximately six months ahead of onset.

Sample: blood. This receptor was obtained from a woman between 18 and 29 years old with Graves' ophthalmopathy. The rearrangement links TRBV11-1 to TRBJ2-1; D gene ambiguous. The CDR3: CASTQAAAHEQFF. The CDR3 DNA follows: TGTGCCAGTACCCAAGCCGCAGCGCATGAGCAGTTCTTC.